This T cell receptor (beta chain) was captured by sequencing in a study of long-term antiretroviral therapy in people with HIV. Germline loops: CDR1 MNHNY, CDR2 SVGAGI (reference sequence). This CDR3 contains 15 residues. Deletions cut 4 bases from V and 4 bases from J, with 16 bases between. Researchers ran immunoSEQ v3.0 at survey level. Sequencing aimed to cover about 40,000-50,000 T-cell genomes per sample. The assay was immunoSEQ multiplex PCR, and TCRdb's table has in-frame clones only and misses some. The sample gives around 9,000 clones, about 80% of which show up once; approximately 14% is in the top ten. Findings and caveats of the study: ART was followed by higher diversity that remained below transplant donor controls.

In the case of this clone: Its antigen is undetermined.

The origin of this receptor is a young man with HIV. The chain links TRBV6-6 to TRBJ1-1; D ambiguous. Sample: unsorted PBMCs, taken 0.4 years before starting antiretroviral therapy. The CDR3: CASSSPWEGGTEAFF. CDR3 nucleotides: TGTGCCAGCAGTTCCCCCTGGGAGGGAGGCACTGAAGCTTTCTTT.